Each of the 24 T cell receptor beta chains below was sequenced from the same sample in a study of T cell responses to AZD1222 COVID-19 vaccine. Assay: immunoSEQ multiplex PCR; the TCRdb copy retains only in-frame clones and omits some. This sample has 130,000 or so clones, with around 92% found just once. The sequencing used peripheral blood, collected 28 days after the second AZD1222 dose. The receptors stem from an adult who received the AZD1222 COVID-19 vaccine.

The gene calls are TRBV6-5 and TRBJ1-2; 8 positions match TRBD1. The CDR3 has 14 residues. Germline CDR1 reads MNHEY; CDR2 reads SVGAGI. The ends lost 4 bases at V and 4 bases at J; junction bases unmatched: 5. CDR3 bases: TGTGCCAGCAGTTTCGCAGGGGGCGGCTATGGCTACACCTTC. Amino acids: CASSFAGGGYGYTF.

This clone was recorded once. The chain carries TRBV7-3 and TRBJ2-1; 9 bases agree with TRBD1. The CDR3 sequence is 16 residues long. CDR1 SGHTA and CDR2 FQGTGA come from the germline V gene. V shed 4 bases and J 2 bases; nucleotides not matched to a gene: 6. The CDR3 DNA follows: TGTGCCAGCAGCTCCGCGGGACAGGGACCCTACAATGAGCAGTTCTTC. This gives the protein CASSSAGQGPYNEQFF.

The chain combines TRBV6-5 with TRBJ1-5; 9 bases match TRBD1. Germline V gives CDR1 MNHEY, CDR2 SVGAGI. The CDR3 runs to 14 residues. V was pared by 6 bases and J by 7 bases, with 7 bases of the junction left unmatched. CDR3 in DNA: TGTGCCAGCAGGGCACAGGGGGCCAGGCAGCCCCAGCATTTT. Amino acid sequence: CASRAQGARQPQHF.

The chain uses TRBV27 and TRBJ1-2; unclear D gene. This CDR3 contains 15 residues. Germline loops: CDR1 MNHEY, CDR2 SMNVEV (reference sequence). V shed 5 bases and J shed 5 bases, with 18 bases lying between them. For the CDR3, the DNA is TGTGCCAGCAGTCCCCAGATCCCAGATTCGTATGGCTACACCTTC. This gives the protein CASSPQIPDSYGYTF.

On this clone: This specimen includes other DNA sequences encoding the same CDR3. This rearrangement joins TRBV7-2 to TRBJ1-1; D unclear. Trimming took off 1 base at V and 1 base at J, with 4 bases between the two ends. Per germline, CDR1 SGHTA and CDR2 FQGNSA. This CDR3 has 13 residues. The CDR3 coding sequence is TGTGCCAGCAGCTTAGAAGGGAACACTGAAGCTTTCTTT. This sequence encodes CASSLEGNTEAFF.

The V and J genes are TRBV5-5 and TRBJ2-7; D is perhaps TRBD1 or TRBD2 (5 bases each). The length of the CDR3 is 12 residues. CDR1 and CDR2 from the germline V gene are SGHKS and YYEKEE (reference sequence). Trimming removed 0 bases from V and 4 bases from J, with 5 bases in between. The CDR3 DNA is TGTGCCAGCAGCTTGGGGGGGTACGAGCAGTACTTC. It codes for CASSLGGYEQYF.

V gene TRBV2 combines with J gene TRBJ1-4; 8 nucleotides align to TRBD1. V gave up 6 bases and J gave up 9 bases; unmatched junction bases: 9. The CDR3 runs 14 residues. Germline V gene sequence: CDR1 SNHLY, CDR2 FYNNEI. The CDR3 loop is CASRARDRNQKLFF. The CDR3 region has the DNA TGTGCCAGCAGAGCCCGGGACAGGAATCAAAAACTGTTTTTT.

As regards this clone: The junction differs from germline at one of its ends, possibly a read error. V gene TRBV6-6 combines with J gene TRBJ1-3, with TRBD1 matching over 8 bases. Germline CDR1 is MNHNY and CDR2 is SVGAGI (reference sequence). The length of the CDR3 is 12 residues. The chain's CDR3 is CASSYGQGQPIW. CDR3 coding DNA: TGTGCCAGCAGTTACGGACAGGGTCAACCCATTTGG.

This chain links TRBV2 with TRBJ1-2; a possible D gene is TRBD1 (5 bases). This CDR3 comprises 14 residues. V gave up 1 base and J gave up 2 bases, with 8 bases separating them. Germline V gene sequence: CDR1 SNHLY, CDR2 FYNNEI. CDR3 sequence (DNA): TGTGCCAGCAGTGAAGAGCACAGGAACTATGGCTACACCTTC. Its protein is CASSEEHRNYGYTF. The variable domain in full, with the rest retrieved from reference TRBV2 and TRBJ1-2, is EPEVTQTPSHQVTQMGQEVILRCVPISNHLYFYWYRQILGQKVEFLVSFYNNEISEKSEIFDDQFSVERPDGSNFTLKIRSTKLEDSAMYFCASSEEHRNYGYTFGSGTRLTVV.

The chain combines TRBV7-2 with TRBJ1-5; the D gene is possibly TRBD1 (6 bases). There are 17 residues in the CDR3. V shed 0 bases and J shed 4 bases, with 16 bases lying between them. Germline values: CDR1 SGHTA, CDR2 FQGNSA. The CDR3 sequence: CASSLASGGQGNQPQHF. CDR3 coding DNA: TGTGCCAGCAGCTTAGCGTCGGGGGGCCAAGGGAATCAGCCCCAGCATTTT.

To note about this clone: This specimen includes other DNA sequences encoding the same CDR3. The chain is built from TRBV18 and TRBJ1-3; no reliable D call. Trimming removed 3 bases from V and 0 bases from J, with 3 bases in between. Germline CDR1 and CDR2: KGHSH and LQKENI. This CDR3 is built from 13 residues. CDR3 loop: CASSPGSGNTIYF. The CDR3 nucleotides read TGTGCCAGCTCACCGGGCTCTGGAAACACCATATATTTT. The full variable domain, its missing parts supplied by reference TRBV18 and TRBJ1-3, is NAGVMQNPRHLVRRRGQEARLRCSPMKGHSHVYWYRQLPEEGLKFMVYLQKENIIDESGMPKERFSAEFPKEGPSILRIQQVVRGDSAAYFCASSPGSGNTIYFGEGSWLTVV.

This clone showed up just a few times. The V gene is TRBV7-9, the J gene TRBJ2-5; 8 nucleotides agree with TRBD2. Per the germline V gene, CDR1 is SEHNR and CDR2 is FQNEAQ (reference sequence). The V segment lost 3 bases and the J segment 2 bases; nucleotides outside the gene matches: 5. CDR3 length: 15 amino acids. The CDR3 sequence: CASSLSGGPQETQYF. Here the CDR3 DNA reads TGTGCCAGCAGCTTGTCGGGAGGGCCGCAAGAGACCCAGTACTTC.

V is TRBV12-3 or TRBV12-4 and J is TRBJ2-7, with unresolved D. The ends were cut back, 6 bases at V and 4 bases at J, with 10 bases in the middle. The CDR3 extends over 12 amino acids. CDR3 amino acids: CASSPIGYEQYF. The CDR3 region has the DNA TGTGCCAGCAGCCCGATCGGATACGAGCAGTACTTC.

The genes are TRBV30 and TRBJ1-2; no clear D. Trimming took off 0 bases at V and 6 bases at J, with 11 bases between the two ends. This CDR3 is 13 amino acids long. CDR1 and CDR2 (germline): GTSNPN, SVGIG (reference sequence). CDR3 loop: CAWSVQSGDGYTF. The CDR3 DNA follows: TGTGCCTGGAGTGTACAATCAGGAGATGGCTACACCTTC.

CDR3 nucleotides: TGTGCCATCAGTCAACAGAGCTCCTACGAGCAGTACGTC. Its translation is CAISQQSSYEQYV. The V call is TRBV10-3, the J call TRBJ2-7; no clear D. With 5 bases removed from V and 0 bases from J, the gap between germline ends came to 8 bases. Looked up from germline, CDR1 is ENHRY and CDR2 is SYGVKD. The CDR3 consists of 13 residues.

The chain recombines TRBV6-1 with TRBJ1-1, with D possibly being TRBD1 (5 bases). The CDR3 is made up of 15 amino acids. Germline V gene lookup returns CDR1 MNHNS and CDR2 SASEGT. Trimming took off 3 bases at V and 1 base at J, with 12 bases between the two ends. CDR3 DNA sequence: TGTGCCAGCAGTGATTTCCGGGACTGGAACACTGAAGCTTTCTTT. It specifies CASSDFRDWNTEAFF.

This clone appeared once. This sequence joins TRBV9 and TRBJ1-1; 8 nucleotides match TRBD1. The CDR3 totals 13 residues. J gave up 5 bases and V 2 bases, and 2 bases lay outside the gene matches. CDR1 and CDR2 (germline): SGDLS, YYNGEE. CDR3 amino acids: CASSVGQGTEAFF. In DNA, the CDR3 is TGTGCCAGCAGCGTTGGACAGGGTACTGAAGCTTTCTTT. The full variable domain, rest sourced from reference TRBV9 and TRBJ1-1, is DSGVTQTPKHLITATGQRVTLRCSPRSGDLSVYWYQQSLDQGLQFLIQYYNGEERAKGNILERFSAQQFPDLHSELNLSSLELGDSALYFCASSVGQGTEAFFGQGTRLTVV.

This chain uses TRBV18 with TRBJ2-7, with 14 bases fitting TRBD2. V lost 3 bases and J lost 0; bases outside the gene matches: 10. The CDR3 contains 19 residues. Germline V gives CDR1 KGHSH, CDR2 LQKENI. CDR3 nucleotide sequence: TGTGCCAGCTCACCCCGCGGGACTAGCGGGAGACCACTCTCCTACGAGCAGTACGTC. This translates into CASSPRGTSGRPLSYEQYV.

V is TRBV27 and J is TRBJ2-3; D uncertain. The CDR3 loop spans 17 amino acids. Trimming stripped 0 bases from V and 2 bases from J, with 15 bases between. From germline, CDR1 is MNHEY and CDR2 SMNVEV (reference sequence). CDR3 coding DNA: TGTGCCAGCAGTTTATCTGCCTCTGGGCCCTACACAGATACGCAGTATTTT. The encoded protein is CASSLSASGPYTDTQYF.

The V gene is TRBV4-3, the J gene TRBJ1-4; possibly TRBD1 for D (5 bases). V lost 4 bases and J 4 bases, leaving 13 bases between the germline ends. This CDR3 is built from 15 residues. The germline V gene has CDR1 LGHNA and CDR2 YSLEER. The CDR3 DNA is TGCGCCAGCAGCCCGGGACGGACGGGTAATGAAAAACTGTTTTTT. Its protein product is CASSPGRTGNEKLFF.

V usage is TRBV3-1 (or the pseudogene TRBV3-2) and J usage is TRBJ2-5, with 9 bases matching TRBD2. V lost 4 bases and J lost 5; bases outside the gene matches: 8. CDR1 is LGHDT, CDR2 YNNKEL, per germline (reference sequence). The CDR3 covers 15 residues. CDR3 in DNA: TGTGCCAGCAGCCTACTTAGCGGGAGTGGGGAGACCCAGTACTTC. Its protein is CASSLLSGSGETQYF.

This sequence joins TRBV4-1 and TRBJ1-1; D is ambiguous. Germline V gives CDR1 MGHRA, CDR2 YSYEKL. This CDR3 has 15 amino acids. V was shortened by 1 base and J by 1 base, with 10 bases between the two germline ends. The CDR3 sequence: CASSQALRRNTEAFF. CDR3 nucleotide sequence: TGCGCCAGCAGCCAAGCCCTCCGTCGGAACACTGAAGCTTTCTTT.

V gene TRBV9 combines with J gene TRBJ2-7; 7 nucleotides agree with TRBD1. This CDR3 spans 14 amino acids. V gave up 2 bases and J gave up 3 bases; unmatched junction bases: 5. Germline CDR1 is SGDLS and CDR2 is YYNGEE. CDR3 DNA sequence: TGTGCCAGCAGCGTTGAATCAGGGGGCTACGAGCAGTACTTC. This gives the protein CASSVESGGYEQYF.

This chain joins TRBV5-6 and TRBJ1-2; 7 nucleotides line up with TRBD1. From germline, CDR1 is SGHDT and CDR2 YYEEEE. V gave up 4 bases and J gave up 5 bases; unmatched junction bases: 5. The CDR3 sequence is 13 residues long. The CDR3: CASSRYRGYGYTF. The CDR3 nucleotides read TGTGCCAGCAGCCGATACAGGGGTTATGGCTACACCTTC.